The rows below give T cell receptor beta chains drawn from one sample of a study of OX40 agonist ivuxolimab in advanced cancers. Generated by immunoSEQ multiplex PCR, the TCRdb table keeps only in-frame clones and is missing some. Altogether about 86,000 clones are present, around nine tenths being singletons, with the ten largest covering 1.3% to 1.5%. The sample was CD4+ or CD8+ T cells sorted from blood, taken in a trial of the OX40 agonist ivuxolimab. The receptors were gathered from an adult with an advanced solid tumor such as melanoma, head and neck, liver or kidney cancer. Each CDR3 is given with its conserved first and last residue. The D gene is left open where the match is weak. Only some rows state a clone size, as once, few, many or a class for expanded clones.

j_call,v_call,clone_size,d_call,cdr3_nt,cdr3_aa
TRBJ2-1,TRBV9,once,NA,TGTGCCAGCAGCGCCCGGGGGACCTACAATGAGCAGTTCTTC,CASSARGTYNEQFF
TRBJ2-1,TRBV10-3,NA,NA,TGTGCCATTCAGAAAAGGGATAAGGACAATGAGCAGTTCTTC,CAIQKRDKDNEQFF
TRBJ2-1,TRBV5-1,NA,NA,TGCGCCAGCAGCTTACGGCTACAAAACAATGAGCAGTTCTTC,CASSLRLQNNEQFF
TRBJ2-1,TRBV19,NA,TRBD1,TGTGCCAGTAGTATGTGGGACAGGGGCAATGAGCAGTTCTTC,CASSMWDRGNEQFF
TRBJ2-3,TRBV10-3,NA,NA,TGTGCCATCAGTGAGGAGGGTAGTCGGTCAGATACGCAGTATTTT,CAISEEGSRSDTQYF
TRBJ1-5,TRBV6-5,few,NA,TGTGCCAGCAGTAAGGACGGTAAACCCGAGCCCCAGCATTTT,CASSKDGKPEPQHF
TRBJ2-6,TRBV6-1,NA,NA,TGTGCCAGCAGGTACGGCCCTGGGGCCAACGTCCTGACTTTC,CASRYGPGANVLTF
TRBJ2-7,TRBV4-2,NA,TRBD1,TGTGCCAGCAGCCAGAGCAATAGACAGGGGGCAAGCGAGCAGTACTTC,CASSQSNRQGASEQYF
TRBJ2-7,TRBV21-1,NA,NA,TGTGCCAGTTTTCGATACAGGGAACGGTACTTC,CASFRYRERYF
TRBJ1-1,TRBV7-3,NA,NA,TGTGCCAGCAGCCTAGAGAGGGTTAGCGCTGAAGCTTTCTTT,CASSLERVSAEAFF
TRBJ2-5,TRBV2,NA,NA,TGTGCCAGCGGGGGACATACATCTAGCGCTCAAGAGACCCAGTACTTC,CASGGHTSSAQETQYF
TRBJ2-2,TRBV18,NA,TRBD1,TGTGCCAGCTCACCACCGAGGACAGGGCAAGGAGGGGAGCTGTTTTTT,CASSPPRTGQGGELFF
TRBJ2-3,TRBV5-1,once,NA,TGCGCCAGCAGCACAAACAGCGATACGCAGTATTTT,CASSTNSDTQYF
TRBJ2-5,TRBV28,NA,TRBD2,TGTGCCAGCAGCCTATGGACTAGCGGGAAGTCTGAGACCCAGTACTTC,CASSLWTSGKSETQYF
TRBJ1-1,TRBV29-1,NA,TRBD1,TGCAGCGTGAGGGCCGCCGGGACAGCGGGCACTGAAGCTTTCTTT,CSVRAAGTAGTEAFF
TRBJ2-7,TRBV19,NA,NA,TGTGCCAGTAGTAGGGGAATGGACAGTGCAACCTACGAGCAGTACTTC,CASSRGMDSATYEQYF
TRBJ1-3,TRBV7-9,NA,NA,TGTGCCAGCAGCAGTACAGGTTGGGCTGGAAACACCATATATTTT,CASSSTGWAGNTIYF
TRBJ2-1,TRBV6-1,NA,NA,TGTGCCAGCAGTCTGTTCGATGAGCAGTTCTTC,CASSLFDEQFF
TRBJ2-1,TRBV28,NA,NA,TGTGCCAGCAGTTTACCAATACAGGTTTTTTCCTACAATGAGCAGTTCTTC,CASSLPIQVFSYNEQFF
TRBJ1-1,TRBV28,NA,TRBD1,TGTGCCAGCATCATCCTCAGGGGGCTACAGAGGCCCACTGAAGCTTTCTTT,CASIILRGLQRPTEAFF
TRBJ2-5,TRBV28,NA,NA,TGTGCCAGCAGTCCGGGGACATTTTTGGAGACCCAGTACTTC,CASSPGTFLETQYF
TRBJ2-7,TRBV6-1,NA,NA,TGTGCCAGCAGTGAATTATCCCGTCGAGTCCTTTACGAGCAGTACTTC,CASSELSRRVLYEQYF
TRBJ2-2,TRBV7-6,NA,TRBD2,TGTGCCAGCAGCTTACTAAGGGGAGGGACCGGGGAGCTGTTTTTT,CASSLLRGGTGELFF
TRBJ2-3,TRBV5-5,NA,TRBD2,TGTGCCAGCAGCTTCCCGAGGGAGGGGCGGGGCACAGATACGCAGTATTTT,CASSFPREGRGTDTQYF
TRBJ1-5,TRBV2,few,TRBD1,TGTGCCACGGGACAGAGCAATCAGCCCCAGCATTTT,CATGQSNQPQHF
TRBJ2-1,TRBV29-1,NA,NA,TGCAGCGCCCCTCACGGCCTAGCGACCTACAATGAGCAGTTCTTC,CSAPHGLATYNEQFF